Listed below are T cell receptor beta chains from one sample, sequenced in a study of Graves' ophthalmopathy and Graves' hyperthyroidism. TCRdb used MiXCR to reprocess the multiplex PCR reads, holding one entry per CDR3 protein. The sample carries roughly 230,000 distinct CDR3 sequences, approximately 21% recorded once. Sequenced input: peripheral blood. These receptors were collected from a woman aged 45 to 65 with Graves' ophthalmopathy. Both conserved end residues are part of each CDR3. The D gene is left open where the match is weak. Some rows have no size entry. The others give once, few or many, or a class for an expanded clone.

V gene,D gene,clone size,J gene,CDR3 protein,CDR3 DNA
TRBV28,TRBD1,-,TRBJ1-5,CASSLYQGASYQPQHF,TGTGCCAGCAGTTTGTACCAGGGGGCGTCATATCAGCCCCAGCATTTT
TRBV6-2/TRBV6-3,TRBD1,-,TRBJ2-2,CASSKQGAYTGELFF,TGTGCCAGCAGTAAACAGGGGGCGTACACCGGGGAGCTGTTTTTT
TRBV11-1,TRBD2,many,TRBJ2-7,CASSKERGRSYEQYF,TGTGCCAGCAGCAAGGAGCGGGGGAGATCCTACGAGCAGTACTTC
TRBV20-1,TRBD2,many,TRBJ2-7,CSAGLAEEQYF,TGCAGTGCTGGACTAGCGGAGGAGCAGTACTTC
TRBV14,TRBD2,many,TRBJ2-7,CASSAASGSLYEQYF,TGTGCCAGCAGCGCCGCCAGCGGGAGCTTGTACGAGCAGTACTTC
TRBV20-1,-,few,TRBJ2-5,CRVTRGVETQYF,TGCAGGGTGACGAGGGGGGTAGAGACCCAGTACTTC
TRBV20-1,-,many,TRBJ1-5,CSARRTGDLSAQHF,TGCAGTGCTAGACGGACTGGAGACTTATCAGCCCAGCATTTT
TRBV29-1,-,many,TRBJ1-1,CSVVRGGSTEAFF,TGCAGCGTTGTCCGGGGTGGGAGCACTGAAGCTTTCTTT
TRBV20-1,TRBD1,many,TRBJ1-6,CSARDRTQGAISPLHF,TGCAGTGCTAGAGATAGGACGCAGGGGGCAATTTCACCCCTCCACTTT
TRBV5-1,TRBD1,many,TRBJ2-2,CASSHGQGNTGELFF,TGCGCCAGCAGCCACGGACAGGGAAACACCGGGGAGCTGTTTTTT
TRBV6-1,-,-,TRBJ1-5,CASSEGLGAGQPQHF,TGTGCCAGCAGTGAAGGTCTGGGGGCAGGTCAGCCCCAGCATTTT
TRBV20-1,-,many,TRBJ2-2,CSARRSSSANTGELFF,TGCAGTGCTAGAAGGTCGTCTTCGGCGAACACCGGGGAGCTGTTTTTT
TRBV27,-,-,TRBJ1-1,CASSSPTFRQAFF,TGTGCCAGCAGTTCCCCCACGTTCCGTCAAGCTTTCTTT
TRBV7-8,TRBD1,-,TRBJ2-5,CASSWKRSGRGRGGETQYF,TGTGCCAGCAGCTGGAAGAGATCAGGCAGGGGGCGAGGAGGAGAGACCCAGTACTTC
TRBV12-3/TRBV12-4,TRBD2,-,TRBJ2-7,CASSFSGRGYEQYF,TGTGCCAGCAGTTTCAGCGGGAGGGGGTACGAGCAGTACTTC
TRBV29-1,-,many,TRBJ2-7,CSVTGTTSSYEQYF,TGCAGCGTGACCGGGACAACGAGCTCCTACGAGCAGTACTTC
TRBV5-1,-,many,TRBJ1-1,CASSPAGRGMNTEAFF,TGCGCCAGCAGCCCAGCGGGCCGTGGGATGAACACTGAAGCTTTCTTT
TRBV19,-,many,TRBJ1-1,CASSGRVRAFF,TGTGCCAGTAGTGGCCGGGTTCGAGCTTTCTTT
TRBV11-3,TRBD1,few,TRBJ2-7,CASSSPGQGAREGRPEQYF,TGTGCCAGCAGCTCTCCGGGACAGGGGGCGCGGGAGGGCCGGCCCGAGCAGTACTTC
TRBV30,-,many,TRBJ1-1,CAWSVGGEAFF,TGTGCCTGGAGTGTTGGCGGTGAAGCTTTCTTT
TRBV18,TRBD1,many,TRBJ2-5,CASSRQGAVETQYF,TGTGCCAGCTCACGTCAGGGGGCCGTGGAGACCCAGTACTTC
TRBV20-1,-,many,TRBJ1-1,CSSPVLRSSGTEAFF,TGCAGTTCCCCCGTACTCAGGTCGAGTGGCACTGAAGCTTTCTTT
TRBV5-8,TRBD1,-,TRBJ2-7,CASSLATGGLNEQYF,TGTGCCAGCAGCTTGGCTACAGGGGGCCTCAACGAGCAGTACTTC
TRBV30,TRBD1,once,TRBJ2-7,CAWSVIQGPYEQYF,TGTGCCTGGAGTGTTATACAGGGGCCCTACGAGCAGTACTTC
TRBV6-1,TRBD1,few,TRBJ1-5,CASSGTGHNSNQPQHF,TGTGCCAGCAGCGGGACAGGGCACAATAGCAATCAGCCCCAGCATTTT
TRBV12-3/TRBV12-4,TRBD1,many,TRBJ1-1,CASSRQGRDTEAFF,TGTGCCAGCAGCCGACAGGGTAGGGACACTGAAGCTTTCTTT
TRBV15,-,many,TRBJ1-5,CATSRDSAPGQPQHF,TGTGCCACCAGCAGAGATTCGGCCCCGGGTCAGCCCCAGCATTTT
TRBV20-1,TRBD2,many,TRBJ2-7,CSAPGLAGGLTYEQYF,TGCAGTGCCCCGGGACTAGCGGGAGGGCTGACCTACGAGCAGTACTTC
TRBV7-3,-,many,TRBJ2-7,CASSLGDLSYEQYF,TGTGCCAGCAGCTTAGGGGACCTCTCCTACGAGCAGTACTTC
TRBV6-5,-,many,TRBJ2-7,CASSYQQGWYEQYF,TGTGCCAGCAGTTACCAGCAGGGGTGGTACGAGCAGTACTTC
TRBV5-4,-,-,TRBJ2-7,CASGAERSSYEQYF,TGTGCCAGCGGCGCGGAGCGGAGCTCCTACGAGCAGTACTTC
TRBV7-9,TRBD2,many,TRBJ2-7,CASSKAGGAYEQYF,TGTGCCAGCAGCAAAGCGGGAGGAGCCTACGAGCAGTACTTC
TRBV27,TRBD1,many,TRBJ2-4,CASSLQGALQNIQYF,TGTGCCAGCAGTTTACAGGGGGCTCTCCAAAACATTCAGTACTTC
TRBV11-2,TRBD2,-,TRBJ2-2,CASRATASGITGELFF,TGTGCCAGCAGAGCAACGGCTAGCGGAATAACCGGGGAGCTGTTTTTT
TRBV27,TRBD1,many,TRBJ1-2,CASSARDRGSGYTF,TGTGCCAGCAGTGCGCGGGACAGGGGCTCAGGCTACACCTTC
TRBV30,-,few,TRBJ2-5,CAWSGFPGVLETQYF,TGTGCCTGGAGTGGTTTCCCGGGGGTCCTAGAGACCCAGTACTTC
TRBV12-3/TRBV12-4,TRBD1,many,TRBJ1-2,CASSSAGGFYGYTF,TGTGCCAGCAGTTCGGCAGGGGGTTTCTATGGCTACACCTTC
TRBV20-1,TRBD2,-,TRBJ2-7,CSAVLAKYEQYF,TGCAGTGCTGTACTAGCGAAATACGAGCAGTACTTC
TRBV12-3/TRBV12-4,-,few,TRBJ2-5,CASSRLGASQETQYF,TGTGCCAGCAGTCGCTTAGGGGCAAGTCAAGAGACCCAGTACTTC
TRBV11-2,-,many,TRBJ1-1,CASSLEAQKAFF,TGTGCCAGCAGCTTAGAAGCGCAGAAAGCTTTCTTT
TRBV29-1,TRBD2,-,TRBJ2-5,CSVAGPRGAQYF,TGCAGCGTTGCTGGCCCGCGGGGGGCCCAGTACTTC
TRBV27,TRBD1,-,TRBJ2-7,CASSMTGGGEQYF,TGTGCCAGCAGCATGACAGGGGGCGGCGAGCAGTACTTC
TRBV5-1,-,many,TRBJ1-1,CASSLDVGVNTEAFF,TGCGCCAGCAGCTTGGATGTAGGGGTGAACACTGAAGCTTTCTTT
TRBV3-1,-,many,TRBJ2-5,CASHSPLRDGTQYF,TGTGCCAGCCACTCTCCTCTGAGGGATGGGACCCAGTACTTC
TRBV27,-,-,TRBJ1-1,CASSFAGQTNTEAFF,TGTGCCAGCAGTTTTGCGGGACAAACGAACACTGAAGCTTTCTTT
TRBV19,-,few,TRBJ2-4,CASSIDSGARAKNIQYF,TGTGCCAGTAGTATTGACTCTGGGGCGAGGGCCAAAAACATTCAGTACTTC
TRBV28,-,few,TRBJ1-4,CASSVTQGPGEKLFF,TGTGCCAGCAGCGTTACGCAGGGCCCAGGGGAAAAACTGTTTTTT
TRBV30,-,many,TRBJ2-5,CAWSLRTRGETQYF,TGTGCCTGGAGCTTACGGACAAGAGGAGAGACCCAGTACTTC
TRBV5-8,-,many,TRBJ2-3,CASSPADTQYF,TGTGCCAGCAGCCCAGCAGATACGCAGTATTTT
TRBV30,-,many,TRBJ1-5,CAWSYYNQPQHF,TGTGCCTGGAGTTACTACAATCAGCCCCAGCATTTT
TRBV6-5,-,many,TRBJ1-1,CASSKGVGTEAFF,TGTGCCAGCAGCAAAGGGGTGGGAACTGAAGCTTTCTTT
TRBV14,-,many,TRBJ1-1,CASSQDRALGFTEAFF,TGTGCCAGCAGCCAAGATCGGGCACTCGGCTTCACTGAAGCTTTCTTT
TRBV7-2,-,many,TRBJ2-7,CASSLNAVGLSEQYF,TGTGCCAGCAGCTTAAATGCCGTCGGACTCTCCGAGCAGTACTTC
TRBV27,TRBD1,-,TRBJ2-2,CASSFLTGGAGTGELFF,TGTGCCAGCAGTTTCCTCACAGGGGGCGCTGGCACCGGGGAGCTGTTTTTT
TRBV28,-,-,TRBJ2-7,CASSHQGLVGEQYF,TGTGCCAGCAGCCACCAAGGCCTTGTGGGCGAGCAGTACTTC